This T cell receptor (beta chain) comes out of a study of control samples from healthy donors and cancer patients. TCRdb's copy holds only in-frame clones and misses some; the assay was immunoSEQ multiplex PCR. The table records some 76,000 clones, over 85% of them present only once. The CDR3 has 15 residues. Germline CDR1 and CDR2: KGHDR and SFDVKD. Trimming left V 3 bases short and J 4 bases short, with 12 bases between. The specimen was PBMCs. The TCR was taken from a man between 60 and 75 years old with lung cancer. The rearrangement uses TRBV24-1 and TRBJ1-3; D gene uncertain. The CDR3, as DNA: TGTGCCACCAGTGATGGGGTGCTCGCGGGAAACACCATATATTTT. Its translation: CATSDGVLAGNTIYF.